A selection of T cell receptor beta chains follows, all from one sample in a study of blood T cell repertoires in COVID-19. Measured with immunoSEQ multiplex PCR; TCRdb has only the in-frame clones, and not every one. The sample has approximately 260,000 clones, approximately 86% seen once. Specimen: peripheral blood. These receptors all come from an elderly woman with active or convalescent COVID-19. CDR3s include the opening cysteine and the closing phenylalanine or tryptophan. The order of the fields is V gene, D gene, J gene, clone size, CDR3 protein, CDR3 DNA. The D gene is left open where the match is weak. The size field is filled for only some rows; it gives once, few, many or a size class.

>TRBV30|TRBD1|TRBJ1-6|few
CAWSVRGTGYSPLHF
TGTGCCTGGAGTGTACGGGGGACAGGTTATTCACCCCTCCACTTT
>TRBV2|-|TRBJ2-7|few
CASSGEVGGEQYF
TGTGCCAGCAGTGGAGAGGTGGGGGGCGAGCAGTACTTC
>TRBV5-1|-|TRBJ1-1|-
CASSQTVNTEAFF
TGCGCCAGCAGCCAGACAGTGAACACTGAAGCTTTCTTT
>TRBV5-1|-|TRBJ1-4|-
CASSLNQGLGEKLFF
TGCGCCAGCAGCTTAAACCAGGGTCTTGGTGAAAAACTGTTTTTT
>TRBV19|-|TRBJ2-5|once
CASSQVRGFQETQYF
TGTGCCAGTAGTCAAGTCCGAGGGTTCCAAGAGACCCAGTACTTC
>TRBV13|-|TRBJ2-4|-
CASSFSQRLAKNIQYF
TGTGCCAGCAGCTTCTCGCAGCGACTAGCCAAAAACATTCAGTACTTC
>TRBV5-4|TRBD1|TRBJ2-7|-
CASSSPGQVSEQYF
TGTGCCAGCAGCTCTCCGGGACAGGTTTCCGAGCAGTACTTC
>TRBV5-6|-|TRBJ1-1|-
CASSLAIGGVNTEAFF
TGTGCCAGCAGCTTGGCCATAGGGGGTGTGAACACTGAAGCTTTCTTT
>TRBV7-9|TRBD1|TRBJ2-5|-
CASSYQTGGQETQYF
TGTGCCAGCAGCTATCAAACAGGGGGCCAAGAGACCCAGTACTTC
>TRBV5-1|-|TRBJ1-3|few
CASSFQGGNTIYF
TGCGCCAGCAGCTTCCAGGGGGGAAACACCATATATTTT
>TRBV5-4|TRBD1|TRBJ2-2|-
CASSLPGTGFRELFF
TGTGCCAGCAGCTTGCCGGGGACAGGCTTCCGGGAGCTGTTTTTT
>TRBV4-2|TRBD2|TRBJ2-6|-
CASSQVGGHGANVLTF
TGTGCCAGCAGCCAAGTGGGAGGGCATGGGGCCAACGTCCTGACTTTC
>TRBV18|TRBD1|TRBJ2-5|-
CASSPSGQGVQETQYF
TGTGCCAGCTCACCGTCGGGACAGGGGGTCCAAGAGACCCAGTACTTC
>TRBV7-9|TRBD1|TRBJ1-4|-
CASSPHGTGHEKLFF
TGTGCCAGCAGCCCCCACGGGACAGGGCATGAAAAACTGTTTTTT
>TRBV24-1|-|TRBJ2-3|-
CAAGSAGAFADTQYF
TGTGCCGCTGGTTCGGCGGGGGCCTTCGCAGATACGCAGTATTTT
>TRBV28|-|TRBJ1-1|-
CASSGYQGGAFF
TGTGCCAGCAGTGGATACCAGGGTGGTGCTTTCTTT
>TRBV6-1|-|TRBJ1-1|-
CASSEAPGTEAFF
TGTGCCAGCAGTGAAGCCCCGGGCACTGAAGCTTTCTTT
>TRBV13|-|TRBJ1-6|few
CASSLGAGALVSPLHF
TGTGCCAGCAGCTTAGGGGCAGGGGCGTTGGTTTCACCCCTCCACTTT
>TRBV20-1|-|TRBJ2-7|-
CSASGYEQYF
TGCAGTGCTAGCGGTTACGAGCAGTACTTC
>TRBV10-3|TRBD1|TRBJ1-5|-
CAISEMGTGGDQPQHF
TGTGCCATCAGTGAGATGGGGACAGGGGGGGATCAGCCCCAGCATTTT
>TRBV4-1|TRBD1|TRBJ1-2|-
CASSRQTGEGGYTF
TGCGCCAGCAGCAGACAGACAGGGGAGGGAGGCTACACCTTC
>TRBV18|-|TRBJ2-3|-
CASSPTGDTDTQYF
TGTGCCAGCTCACCGACAGGCGATACAGATACGCAGTATTTT
>TRBV7-2|-|TRBJ1-3|-
CASSQRSTIYF
TGTGCCAGCAGCCAACGGAGCACCATATATTTT
>TRBV7-9|TRBD1|TRBJ2-2|-
CASSPRTGWGTGELFF
TGTGCCAGCAGCCCGCGGACAGGGTGGGGAACCGGGGAGCTGTTTTTT
>TRBV19|-|TRBJ2-3|once
CASSEGQYTQYF
TGTGCCAGTAGTGAAGGACAGTATACGCAGTATTTT
>TRBV5-1|-|TRBJ2-6|-
CASRLVESGANVLTF
TGCGCCAGCAGGCTTGTAGAATCTGGGGCCAACGTCCTGACTTTC
>TRBV5-1|-|TRBJ2-3|few
CASSPERGDTQYF
TGCGCCAGCAGCCCGGAGCGTGGTGATACGCAGTATTTT
>TRBV6-2/TRBV6-3|-|TRBJ1-3|-
CASSSLPRVGNTIYF
TGTGCCAGCAGCTCCCTTCCGAGGGTTGGAAACACCATATATTTT
>TRBV6-1|-|TRBJ1-2|-
CASSLGQPYGYTF
TGTGCCAGCAGCCTCGGACAGCCCTATGGCTACACCTTC
>TRBV29-1|-|TRBJ1-5|-
CSVKYSSNQPQHF
TGCAGCGTTAAGTACAGCTCCAATCAGCCCCAGCATTTT
>TRBV5-1|-|TRBJ1-6|-
CASSFLGPDNSPLHF
TGCGCCAGCAGCTTCTTGGGGCCCGATAATTCACCCCTCCACTTT
>TRBV4-2|TRBD1|TRBJ1-6|-
CASSPRDRDNSPLHF
TGTGCCAGCAGCCCCCGGGACAGGGATAATTCACCCCTCCACTTT
>TRBV10-1|-|TRBJ1-1|-
CASSWTEDTEAFF
TGCGCCAGCAGTTGGACAGAAGACACTGAAGCTTTCTTT
>TRBV9|TRBD1|TRBJ2-1|-
CASSGGTGPLYNEQFF
TGTGCCAGCAGCGGTGGGACAGGACCCCTATACAATGAGCAGTTCTTC
>TRBV12-5|TRBD1|TRBJ1-1|-
CASGPGQVTEAFF
TGTGCTAGTGGTCCGGGACAGGTGACTGAAGCTTTCTTT
>TRBV5-1|TRBD2|TRBJ2-3|-
CASSLGWSGGLDTQYF
TGCGCCAGCAGCTTGGGGTGGAGCGGGGGGTTGGATACGCAGTATTTT
>TRBV27|TRBD1|TRBJ1-1|once
CASSRLPLTGGKTEAFF
TGTGCCAGCAGCAGACTTCCCTTGACAGGGGGGAAAACTGAAGCTTTCTTT
>TRBV28|-|TRBJ1-6|-
CASSPRRGQHNSPLHF
TGTGCCAGCAGCCCTAGAAGGGGTCAGCATAATTCACCCCTCCACTTT
>TRBV5-1|TRBD2|TRBJ2-5|once
CASQEPGLAEETQYF
TGCGCCAGTCAAGAACCGGGACTAGCGGAAGAGACCCAGTACTTC
>TRBV11-2|TRBD2|TRBJ2-5|once
CASSSGLAGAQETQYF
TGTGCCAGCAGCTCAGGACTAGCGGGAGCTCAAGAGACCCAGTACTTC
>TRBV6-5|TRBD1|TRBJ1-4|few
CASNPSDRVSEKLFF
TGTGCCAGCAACCCTAGCGACAGGGTTAGCGAAAAACTGTTTTTT
>TRBV18|TRBD2|TRBJ2-1|-
CASSRLTGGYNEQFF
TGTGCCAGCTCGCGCTTAACGGGAGGCTACAATGAGCAGTTCTTC
>TRBV11-2|TRBD1|TRBJ1-6|-
CASSALSRGRSPLHF
TGTGCCAGCAGCGCTTTGAGCAGGGGGCGTTCACCCCTCCACTTT
>TRBV10-3|TRBD1|TRBJ2-5|few
CAINPGQGVMETQYF
TGTGCCATCAACCCCGGACAGGGGGTAATGGAGACCCAGTACTTC
>TRBV18|-|TRBJ1-5|-
CASSPGGGNQPQHF
TGTGCCAGCTCACCAGGAGGGGGCAATCAGCCCCAGCATTTT
>TRBV28|-|TRBJ1-5|-
CASSSRAQGYNQPQHF
TGTGCTTCAAGCAGTCGGGCACAGGGATATAATCAGCCCCAGCATTTT
>TRBV19|-|TRBJ1-5|-
CASRSPGSSNQPQHF
TGTGCCAGTAGGTCACCCGGTTCCAGCAATCAGCCCCAGCATTTT
>TRBV6-5|TRBD1|TRBJ2-1|-
CASRRGQAGYNEQFF
TGTGCCAGCAGAAGGGGACAGGCCGGGTACAATGAGCAGTTCTTC
>TRBV24-1|-|TRBJ1-2|-
CATSDRANYGYTF
TGTGCCACCAGTGATCGAGCTAACTATGGCTACACCTTC
>TRBV5-1|TRBD2|TRBJ2-4|-
CASSSGLAGAKNIQYF
TGCGCCAGCAGCTCGGGACTAGCGGGAGCCAAAAACATTCAGTACTTC
>TRBV10-3|TRBD2|TRBJ2-2|-
CAIRGGETGELFF
TGTGCCATCCGGGGAGGGGAAACCGGGGAGCTGTTTTTT
>TRBV6-1|-|TRBJ1-5|-
CASSEGQGGGQPQHF
TGTGCCAGCAGTGAAGGGCAAGGGGGGGGTCAGCCCCAGCATTTT
>TRBV12-2|-|TRBJ2-7|few
CASRSPKKGQGKDEQYF
TGTGCAAGTCGCTCCCCTAAAAAGGGACAGGGGAAAGACGAGCAGTACTTC
>TRBV6-1|-|TRBJ2-5|-
CASSEEISQETQYF
TGTGCCAGCAGTGAGGAGATCAGCCAAGAGACCCAGTACTTC
>TRBV15|-|TRBJ2-2|-
CATSRASGNTGELFF
TGTGCCACCAGCAGAGCCTCCGGGAACACCGGGGAGCTGTTTTTT
>TRBV4-1|-|TRBJ2-7|-
CASSQDSRGYEQYF
TGCGCCAGCAGCCAAGATTCTAGGGGCTACGAGCAGTACTTC
>TRBV19|TRBD1|TRBJ1-6|-
CASSMGQGRGSPLHF
TGTGCCAGTAGTATGGGACAGGGTCGGGGCTCACCCCTCCACTTT
>TRBV5-1|-|TRBJ1-1|-
CASSLAGNRNTEAFF
TGCGCCAGCAGCTTGGCAGGGAACAGGAACACTGAAGCTTTCTTT
>TRBV28|TRBD2|TRBJ2-7|once
CASSSRLAGYEQYF
TGTGCCAGCAGTTCAAGACTAGCGGGCTACGAGCAGTACTTC